Listed here are 21 T cell receptor beta chains from one sample, sequenced in a study of cytomegalovirus exposure and HLA in healthy donors. 13 Jbeta primers and 60 Vbeta primers were used for the PCR. Sequencing was performed with immunoSEQ multiplex PCR; in TCRdb, only in-frame clones are kept and a portion is missing. The sample yields 90,000 to 95,000 clones, around 81% seen once. The material sequenced was PBMCs. These receptors all come from a man between 18 and 35 years old in good health and CMV-seronegative.

The chain couples TRBV6-5 to TRBJ1-2; 7 bases match TRBD1. Unmatched junction bases numbered 6, after V lost 4 bases and J lost 4 bases. The CDR3 covers 14 residues. CDR1 is MNHEY, CDR2 SVGAGI, per germline. The CDR3 sequence is CASSLRGQTYGYTF. The CDR3 DNA follows: TGTGCCAGCAGTTTGAGGGGGCAAACCTATGGCTACACCTTC.

This clone was detected only a few times. This sequence joins TRBV6-1 and TRBJ2-3; tentatively, D is TRBD2 (7 bases). V lost 4 bases and J 1 base, leaving 15 bases between the germline ends. CDR3 size: 16 residues. CDR1 and CDR2 (germline): MNHNS, SASEGT. For the CDR3, the DNA is TGTGCCAGCAGTGGGGGGCCTAGCGGAGGCACAGATACGCAGTATTTT. Its translation: CASSGGPSGGTDTQYF.

This clone was counted between two and nine times. The gene calls are TRBV5-1 and TRBJ2-2; D call uncertain. Germline V lookup: CDR1 SGHRS, CDR2 YFSETQ. V gave up 4 bases and J gave up 5 bases, with 12 bases separating them. This CDR3 has 14 amino acids. The chain's CDR3 is CASSRPGGTGELFF. The CDR3 DNA sequence: TGCGCCAGCAGCCGACCAGGTGGGACCGGGGAGCTGTTTTTT.

Details on this clone: Other DNA variants within this sample encode the same CDR3. CDR3 in amino acids: CASSIPPAYEQYF. Here the CDR3 DNA reads TGTGCCAGCAGCATTCCACCGGCCTACGAGCAGTACTTC. The rearrangement links TRBV7-2 to TRBJ2-7, with D unclear. V was shortened by 5 bases and J by 2 bases, with 10 bases between the two germline ends. The CDR3 covers 13 residues. Looked up from germline, CDR1 is SGHTA and CDR2 is FQGNSA.

This clone was seen more than once but under ten times. Here the CDR3 DNA reads TGTGCCAGCTCCCTCCGGGGGACGTTCACTGAAGCTTTCTTT. It encodes CASSLRGTFTEAFF. The V gene is TRBV27, the J gene TRBJ1-1, with D possibly matching TRBD1 (5 bases). V shed 8 bases and J shed 4 bases, with 17 bases lying between them. The CDR3 is made up of 14 amino acids. Per the germline V gene, CDR1 is MNHEY and CDR2 is SMNVEV (reference sequence).

The genes are TRBV4-1 and TRBJ2-7; a weak D match, TRBD1 (5 bases). With 2 bases removed from V and 4 bases from J, the gap between germline ends came to 15 bases. The CDR3 runs to 15 residues. Germline-derived CDR1 and CDR2 are MGHRA and YSYEKL. CDR3 in DNA: TGCGCCAGCAGCCAACTGGGGCAGACAAAATACGAGCAGTACTTC. Amino acids: CASSQLGQTKYEQYF.

The V and J genes are TRBV9 and TRBJ1-2; TRBD1 might be the D (5 bases). This CDR3 region has 13 residues. Deletions cut 4 bases from V and 0 bases from J, with 7 bases between. Germline-derived CDR1 and CDR2 are SGDLS and YYNGEE. CDR3 in DNA: TGTGCCAGCAGCCGGGACTCTAACTATGGCTACACCTTC. Amino acids: CASSRDSNYGYTF.

V usage is TRBV7-2 and J usage is TRBJ2-1; D ambiguous. The CDR3 spans 15 residues. Looked up from germline, CDR1 is SGHTA and CDR2 is FQGNSA. V lost 6 bases, J lost 9 bases, and 21 bases lay in between. DNA of the CDR3: TGTGCCAGCAGACCATCGCCCCATGCGGCCAGTGAGCAGTTCTTC. This sequence encodes CASRPSPHAASEQFF.

The chain carries TRBV29-1 and TRBJ2-5; 9 nucleotides match TRBD1. Germline V gene sequence: CDR1 SQVTM, CDR2 ANQGSEA. The J segment lost 9 bases and the V segment lost 5 bases, leaving 7 bases of the junction unmatched. The length of the CDR3 is 12 residues. DNA for the CDR3: TGCAGCGTTCTAAGGACAGGGGAAGCCCAGTACTTC. This encodes CSVLRTGEAQYF.

This clone was seen once. This CDR3 is CASSSPITSGGYGEQFF. CDR3 coding DNA: TGTGCCAGCAGCTCACCGATAACTAGCGGGGGGTACGGTGAGCAGTTCTTC. The chain couples TRBV7-9 to TRBJ2-1, with TRBD2 matching 12 bases. CDR1 is SEHNR and CDR2 is FQNEAQ in the germline V gene (reference sequence). V was pared by 4 bases and J by 9 bases, with 13 bases of the junction left unmatched. CDR3 length equals 17 residues.

This clone was detected only a few times. The V call is TRBV30, the J call TRBJ1-5; D not certain. Trimming cost V 3 bases and J 5 bases, with 11 bases left between them. There are 13 residues in the CDR3. CDR1 is GTSNPN, CDR2 SVGIG, per germline (reference sequence). Written as DNA, the CDR3 is TGTGCCTGGAGCCGGTTAATTGATCAGCCCCAGCATTTT. This codes for CAWSRLIDQPQHF.

This chain's CDR3 is CASSFDSRDRVFCGYGYTF. CDR3 DNA: TGTGCCAGCAGCTTTGATTCCCGGGACAGGGTTTTCTGTGGATATGGCTACACCTTC. The rearrangement uses TRBV12-1 and TRBJ1-2; the table's D call, TRBD1, has no DNA check behind it. TRBV12-1 constitutes a pseudogene. CDR3 length: 19 residues.

The sample holds a few counts of this clone. As DNA, the CDR3 is TGTGCCAGCAGCCAAGATATGGGGAGCGGGGGCCGCACAGATACGCAGTATTTT. Its protein product is CASSQDMGSGGRTDTQYF. The chain combines TRBV14 with TRBJ2-3; 8 nucleotides agree with TRBD2. The V gene end was trimmed by 0 bases and the J gene end by 1 base; junction bases not matched to a gene: 9. CDR1 SGHDN and CDR2 FVKESK come from the germline V gene. CDR3 length: 18 residues.

This sequence joins TRBV2 and TRBJ2-7, with 7 positions matching TRBD1. Per the germline V gene, CDR1 is SNHLY and CDR2 is FYNNEI. V shed 8 bases, J shed 0 bases, and the junction held 13 bases outside the gene matches. The CDR3 is 16 amino acids. This CDR3 is CASPRVRQGSSYEQYF. DNA for the CDR3: TGTGCCAGCCCCCGGGTCAGACAGGGTAGCTCCTACGAGCAGTACTTC.

This clone was observed a handful of times. The rearrangement joins TRBV10-1 to TRBJ1-1; D not resolved. Trimming cost V 4 bases and J 2 bases, with 8 bases left between them. The CDR3 totals 13 residues. Looked up from germline, CDR1 is WNHNN and CDR2 is SYGVQD (reference sequence). CDR3 amino acids: CASSVGSNTEAFF. The CDR3 DNA reads TGCGCCAGCAGTGTAGGGAGTAACACTGAAGCTTTCTTT.

This clone has more than one count but fewer than ten. V gene TRBV5-4 combines with J gene TRBJ1-4; 9 bases agree with TRBD1. CDR3 length: 16 residues. Germline V gene sequence: CDR1 SGHNT, CDR2 YYREEE (reference sequence). V trimming: 4 bases; J trimming: 0 bases; junction bases outside the gene matches: 4. CDR3 nucleotides: TGTGCCAGCAGCGCCCGGACAGGGGCAACTAATGAAAAACTGTTTTTT. Translation: CASSARTGATNEKLFF.

The chain recombines TRBV9 with TRBJ2-1; 10 bases map to TRBD2. Germline CDR1 and CDR2: SGDLS and YYNGEE. The CDR3 consists of 17 residues. V was clipped by 0 bases and J by 7 bases; unmatched bases: 10. CDR3 sequence (DNA): TGTGCCAGCAGCGTAGGATCAGCGGGGGGGCGCTGGAATGAGCAGTTCTTC. It specifies CASSVGSAGGRWNEQFF. Full variable domain (remainder filled in from reference TRBV9 and TRBJ2-1): DSGVTQTPKHLITATGQRVTLRCSPRSGDLSVYWYQQSLDQGLQFLIQYYNGEERAKGNILERFSAQQFPDLHSELNLSSLELGDSALYFCASSVGSAGGRWNEQFFGPGTRLTVL.

The CDR3 nucleotides read TGTGCCAGCTCACCTGATACTCAGGGGGCTGCTAATGAAAAACTGTTTTTT. The encoded protein is CASSPDTQGAANEKLFF. This sequence joins TRBV18 and TRBJ1-4, with 8 bases that match TRBD1. The germline gives CDR1 KGHSH, CDR2 LQKENI. The CDR3 runs 17 residues. V gave up 3 bases and J gave up 3 bases; unmatched junction bases: 9.

The rearrangement joins TRBV6-4 to TRBJ2-3; weak D call: TRBD2 (6 bases). Looked up from germline, CDR1 is MRHNA and CDR2 is SNTAGT. Trimming removed 0 bases at V and 3 bases at J, with 13 bases between. CDR3 length: 16 residues. The CDR3 coding sequence is TGTGCCAGCAGTGACTCGGCACTAGCTGGGACAGATACGCAGTATTTT. It codes for CASSDSALAGTDTQYF.

Concerning this clone itself: Relative to the germline gene, one junction end is altered; a read error may explain this. The rearrangement uses TRBV7-9 and TRBJ2-2, with 9 bases aligning to TRBD2. The CDR3 is 16 residues long. Germline V gene sequence: CDR1 SEHNR, CDR2 FQNEAQ (reference sequence). CDR3 in DNA: TGTTCCAGCAGCTTACTAGCGGGTCCTAACACCGGGGAGCTGTTTTTT. Translated: CSSSLLAGPNTGELFF.

The rearrangement joins TRBV19 to TRBJ1-4, with D possibly TRBD1 on 5 matching bases. Trimming took 7 bases from V and 8 from J, leaving 17 bases between them. CDR1 LNHDA and CDR2 SQIVND come from the germline V gene (reference sequence). The CDR3 sequence is 14 residues long. The CDR3 spells CASNSQQGGEKLFF. The CDR3 bases are TGTGCCAGTAACTCCCAGCAGGGTGGCGAAAAACTGTTTTTT.